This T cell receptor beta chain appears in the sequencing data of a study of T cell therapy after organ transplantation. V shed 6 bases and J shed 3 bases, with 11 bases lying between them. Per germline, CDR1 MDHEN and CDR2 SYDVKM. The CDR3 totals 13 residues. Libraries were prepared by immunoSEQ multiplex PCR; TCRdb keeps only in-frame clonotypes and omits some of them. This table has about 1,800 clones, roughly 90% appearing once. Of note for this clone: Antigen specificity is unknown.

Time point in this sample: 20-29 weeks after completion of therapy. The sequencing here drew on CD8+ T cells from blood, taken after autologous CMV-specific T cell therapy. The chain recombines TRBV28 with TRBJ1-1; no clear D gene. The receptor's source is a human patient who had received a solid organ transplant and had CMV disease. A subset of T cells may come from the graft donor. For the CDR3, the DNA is TGTGCCAGCAGCTTAGGAGCATACACTGAAGCTTTCTTT. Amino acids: CASSLGAYTEAFF.